Reported below is one TCR beta chain. What it binds is not known. Every isolated RNA sample was fully reverse transcribed, so sequencing captured expressed TCRB transcripts. Measured with immunoSEQ multiplex PCR; TCRdb has only the in-frame clones, and not every one. The top ten hold approximately 0.7% of the sample, which has some 160,000 clones, around 9% seen once. This specimen comes from a study of beta chain features in type 1 diabetes. General study findings and limits: In every one of the four CD4+ subsets, TCRB CDR3s were moderately but significantly shorter in Type 1 diabetes patients.

The germline gives CDR1 MDHEN, CDR2 SYDVKM. The CDR3 is 16 amino acids. V shed 10 bases and J shed 0 bases, with 16 bases lying between them. The specimen was central memory CD4+ T cells from blood. The sequence derives from a woman in her twenties or thirties with type 1 diabetes. The chain employs TRBV28 and TRBJ2-6, with D tentatively TRBD2 (6 bases). This CDR3 reads CAIQGGGNSGANVLTF. CDR3 nucleotides: TGTGCCATTCAGGGCGGCGGGAACTCTGGGGCCAACGTCCTGACTTTC.